The 30 T cell receptor beta chains presented below share a single source sample, sequenced in a study of blood T cell repertoires in COVID-19. Clones were read by immunoSEQ multiplex PCR, and TCRdb kept only the in-frame ones, dropping some. The table shows about 140,000 clones, with approximately 81% occurring only once. Sequences were obtained from peripheral blood. The source of these receptors is a human donor in a cohort sampled during active COVID-19.

J is TRBJ2-5 and V is TRBV19; 7 bases agree with TRBD1. The CDR3 consists of 15 residues. Germline CDR1 is LNHDA and CDR2 is SQIVND (reference sequence). Trimming at V came to 5 bases and at J to 3 bases, leaving 9 bases not matched to a gene. CDR3: CASSPGTAQEETQYF. As DNA, the CDR3 is TGTGCCAGTAGTCCAGGGACAGCTCAGGAAGAGACCCAGTACTTC.

V usage is TRBV2 and J usage is TRBJ2-5; D remains unclear. The CDR3 extends over 12 amino acids. V lost 4 bases and J 5 bases, leaving 8 bases between the germline ends. Germline V gene data show CDR1 as SNHLY and CDR2 as FYNNEI. The CDR3 DNA follows: TGTGCCAGCAGTGGGGTGAGGGAGACCCAGTACTTC. It translates to CASSGVRETQYF.

The gene calls are TRBV6-5 and TRBJ2-5; D unclear. V lost 6 bases and J lost 7, with 6 bases in between. Per germline, CDR1 MNHEY and CDR2 SVGAGI. This CDR3 has 10 residues. The CDR3 sequence: CASSPGTQYF. The CDR3 region has the DNA TGTGCCAGCAGCCCAGGGACCCAGTACTTC.

The chain carries TRBV15 and TRBJ2-5, with 12 bases identical to TRBD2. CDR3 length equals 16 residues. Trimming cost V 3 bases and J 6 bases; bases outside gene matches: 8. Germline V gene sequence: CDR1 LNHNV, CDR2 YYDKDF (reference sequence). This CDR3 is CATSSLAGGPIKTQYF. CDR3 DNA: TGTGCCACCAGCAGCCTAGCGGGAGGGCCGATAAAGACCCAGTACTTC.

The V call is TRBV13, the J call TRBJ2-7; 8 nucleotides match TRBD2. The CDR3 spans 14 residues. Trimming at V came to 5 bases and at J to 3 bases, leaving 6 bases not matched to a gene. CDR1 is PRHDT and CDR2 is FYEKMQ in the germline V gene (reference sequence). The CDR3 region is CASSHSGTNYEQYF. CDR3 bases: TGTGCCAGCAGCCATAGCGGGACGAACTACGAGCAGTACTTC.

This clone was observed a handful of times. The chain has TRBV28 and TRBJ2-1; maybe TRBD2 (5 bases). The V and J ends lost 3 bases and 0 bases respectively, with 12 bases between them. This CDR3 has 16 residues. Per germline, CDR1 MDHEN and CDR2 SYDVKM. The CDR3 spells CASSLEVASSYNEQFF. CDR3 bases: TGTGCCAGCAGTTTGGAGGTTGCGAGCTCCTACAATGAGCAGTTCTTC.

The V gene is TRBV15, the J gene TRBJ1-4; maybe TRBD1 (6 bases). Germline V CDR1 and CDR2: LNHNV, YYDKDF (reference sequence). Trimming took off 1 base at V and 0 bases at J, with 6 bases between the two ends. This CDR3 spans 15 amino acids. This CDR3 reads CATSRGTATNEKLFF. As DNA, the CDR3 is TGTGCCACCAGCAGAGGGACAGCAACTAATGAAAAACTGTTTTTT.

This sequence joins TRBV7-6 and TRBJ2-7; possible D gene TRBD1, 5 bases. In germline, CDR1 is SGHVS, CDR2 FNYEAQ. V was clipped by 5 bases and J by 0 bases, with 11 bases between them. This CDR3 region has 14 residues. The CDR3 spells CASSPQDNSYEQYF. The CDR3 nucleotides are TGTGCCAGCAGCCCCCAGGACAACTCCTACGAGCAGTACTTC.

The chain couples TRBV6-5 to TRBJ2-2; possibly TRBD1 for D (7 bases). This CDR3 is built from 16 residues. Trimming left V 3 bases short and J 4 bases short, with 15 bases between. CDR1 and CDR2 (germline): MNHEY, SVGAGI. Written as DNA, the CDR3 is TGTGCCAGCAGTTATTGGTCAGGGGGGCGCACCGGGGAGCTGTTTTTT. This sequence encodes CASSYWSGGRTGELFF.

The chain has TRBV3-1 (or the pseudogene TRBV3-2) and TRBJ2-1; 10 bases are a match to TRBD2. There are 14 residues in the CDR3. Per germline, CDR1 LGHDT and CDR2 YNNKEL (reference sequence). The J segment lost 5 bases and the V segment lost 2 bases, leaving 0 bases of the junction unmatched. The CDR3 DNA follows: TGTGCCAGCAGCCAACTAGCGGGGGACAATGAGCAGTTCTTC. This sequence encodes CASSQLAGDNEQFF.

The V and J genes are TRBV6-5 and TRBJ2-7; D is possibly TRBD1 (6 bases). The ends were cut back, 1 base at V and 2 bases at J, with 15 bases in the middle. CDR3 length: 16 amino acids. The germline gives CDR1 MNHEY, CDR2 SVGAGI. Here the CDR3 DNA reads TGTGCCAGCAGTTACTATAGGGGGTTTCGGCCCTACGAGCAGTACTTC. Its protein is CASSYYRGFRPYEQYF.

The gene calls are TRBV21-1 and TRBJ2-7; the listed D gene, TRBD2, was not tested against the DNA. TRBV21-1 is flagged as a pseudogene. There are 14 residues in the CDR3. CDR3 amino acids: CASISGAGFYEQYF. The CDR3, as DNA: TGTGCCAGCATCTCAGGAGCGGGATTCTACGAGCAGTACTTC.

The chain has TRBV5-6 and TRBJ2-7; 7 nucleotides match TRBD1. CDR3 length: 16 amino acids. Per germline, CDR1 SGHDT and CDR2 YYEEEE. V shed 4 bases and J 1 base; nucleotides not matched to a gene: 11. The CDR3 region has the DNA TGTGCCAGCAGCCTAACCCCGACAGGGATTTCCTACGAGCAGTACTTC. Its protein is CASSLTPTGISYEQYF.

V gene TRBV6-4 combines with J gene TRBJ2-1, with 8 bases aligning to TRBD2. V was clipped by 4 bases and J by 4 bases; unmatched bases: 3. The CDR3 is 14 residues long. Germline V gene sequence: CDR1 MRHNA, CDR2 SNTAGT. For the CDR3, the DNA is TGTGCCAGCAGTGCGGGAGGGAATTACAATGAGCAGTTCTTC. Residues: CASSAGGNYNEQFF.

The genes are TRBV9 and TRBJ1-1; no definite D call. V dropped 0 bases and J dropped 2 bases, with 14 bases sitting between them. Germline CDR1 reads SGDLS; CDR2 reads YYNGEE. The CDR3 totals 16 residues. The DNA of the CDR3 is TGTGCCAGCAGCGTAGTACAGTCTTTCCTTAACACTGAAGCTTTCTTT. It translates to CASSVVQSFLNTEAFF.

This sequence joins TRBV7-9 and TRBJ2-7; D not resolved. The CDR3 length is 11 residues. The V end was cut by 3 bases, the J end by 6 bases, with 6 bases between. The V gene's germline CDR1 is SEHNR and CDR2 FQNEAQ (reference sequence). Written as DNA, the CDR3 is TGTGCCAGCAGCTTGAGAGGCGAGCAGTACTTC. Its protein product is CASSLRGEQYF.

This clone was counted a few times. The V call is TRBV12-3 or TRBV12-4, the J call TRBJ1-6; D is unclear. CDR3 length: 12 residues. The V gene lost 5 bases and the J gene lost 7 bases, with 6 bases spanning the gap. This CDR3 is CASSTLNSPLHF. CDR3 nucleotide sequence: TGTGCCAGCAGTACCCTAAATTCACCCCTCCACTTT.

The chain has TRBV27 and TRBJ2-1, with 12 bases identical to TRBD2. The CDR3 runs to 19 residues. V lost 6 bases, J lost 4 bases, and 16 bases stayed unmatched. Germline V gene data show CDR1 as MNHEY and CDR2 as SMNVEV (reference sequence). The CDR3 region has the DNA TGTGCCAGCAGACCGTCTCAGGGTCGGACTAGCGGGACGTACAATGAGCAGTTCTTC. Protein sequence: CASRPSQGRTSGTYNEQFF.

This chain links TRBV21-1 with TRBJ1-5. TRBV21-1 represents a pseudogene. The CDR3 length is 16 residues. CDR3 sequence (DNA): TGTGCCAGCAGCAAACGAGAAAACCATAGCAATCAGCCCCAGCATTTT. It translates to CASSKRENHSNQPQHF.

The chain uses TRBV4-1 and TRBJ2-7; 8 bases align to TRBD1. Trimming cost V 5 bases and J 3 bases; bases outside gene matches: 6. Per the germline V gene, CDR1 is MGHRA and CDR2 is YSYEKL. This CDR3 has 14 amino acids. This CDR3 reads CASSSRTGSYEQYF. For the CDR3, the DNA is TGCGCCAGCAGCTCCCGGACAGGGAGCTACGAGCAGTACTTC.

The chain has TRBV7-9 and TRBJ2-7; maybe TRBD1 (6 bases). CDR1 SEHNR and CDR2 FQNEAQ come from the germline V gene (reference sequence). The length of the CDR3 is 14 residues. V lost 7 bases and J lost 2, with 15 bases in between. CDR3 sequence reads: CASTPPGQPYEQYF. The CDR3 nucleotides are TGTGCCAGCACCCCCCCGGGACAACCCTACGAGCAGTACTTC.

The chain is built from TRBV9 and TRBJ2-3; 8 nucleotides align to TRBD2. The CDR3 loop spans 16 amino acids. The V gene's germline CDR1 is SGDLS and CDR2 YYNGEE. V gave up 3 bases and J gave up 2 bases; unmatched junction bases: 8. Here the CDR3 DNA reads TGTGCCAGCAGCGGAATAGCGGGATCGATCACAGATACGCAGTATTTT. It encodes CASSGIAGSITDTQYF.

This sequence joins TRBV19 and TRBJ2-5, with 8 bases fitting TRBD2. The length of the CDR3 is 18 residues. The J segment lost 0 bases and the V segment lost 5 bases, leaving 14 bases of the junction unmatched. Germline V lookup: CDR1 LNHDA, CDR2 SQIVND (reference sequence). This CDR3 reads CASSLIGGLAGNQETQYF. CDR3 coding DNA: TGTGCCAGTAGTCTTATCGGTGGGCTAGCGGGTAACCAAGAGACCCAGTACTTC.

This clone was recorded once. V and J are TRBV6-5 and TRBJ2-7; 14 positions agree with TRBD2. The CDR3 length is 15 residues. The germline V gene encodes CDR1 MNHEY and CDR2 SVGAGI. Trimming cost V 6 bases and J 3 bases; bases outside gene matches: 4. CDR3 coding DNA: TGTGCCAGCAGCCCGGGACTAGCGGGAGTCTACGAGCAGTACTTC. It specifies CASSPGLAGVYEQYF.

The V call is TRBV7-2, the J call TRBJ2-5, with 8 bases lining up with TRBD2. The germline gives CDR1 SGHTA, CDR2 FQGNSA. The CDR3 loop spans 17 amino acids. Trimming at V came to 0 bases and at J to 4 bases, leaving 10 bases not matched to a gene. The CDR3, as DNA: TGTGCCAGCAGCTTAGCGCATGGTATGGCGGGAGGAGAGACCCAGTACTTC. This translates into CASSLAHGMAGGETQYF.

This clone was seen only a few times. This chain links TRBV9 with TRBJ2-5, with 12 bases lining up with TRBD2. The CDR3 spans 15 residues. CDR1 is SGDLS, CDR2 YYNGEE, per germline. V was clipped by 4 bases and J by 5 bases; unmatched bases: 6. CDR3 sequence: CASSFLAGGEETQYF. The CDR3 nucleotides read TGTGCCAGCAGCTTCCTAGCGGGAGGGGAGGAGACCCAGTACTTC.

V usage is TRBV29-1 and J usage is TRBJ1-1; no firm D call. CDR1 is SQVTM and CDR2 is ANQGSEA in the germline V gene. Trimming took off 6 bases at V and 1 base at J, with 3 bases between the two ends. There are 10 residues in the CDR3. The CDR3 region has the DNA TGCAGCGTCCAGAACACTGAAGCTTTCTTT. It encodes CSVQNTEAFF.

The chain recombines TRBV5-1 with TRBJ2-7; 11 bases align to TRBD1. CDR1 and CDR2 (germline): SGHRS, YFSETQ. The CDR3 has 14 residues. The V gene end was trimmed by 4 bases and the J gene end by 4 bases; junction bases not matched to a gene: 4. CDR3 amino acids: CASSQGQGDYEQYF. The CDR3 nucleotides read TGCGCCAGCAGCCAGGGACAGGGGGATTACGAGCAGTACTTC. The whole variable domain, remainder taken from reference TRBV5-1 and TRBJ2-7, is KAGVTQTPRYLIKTRGQQVTLSCSPISGHRSVSWYQQTPGQGLQFLFEYFSETQRNKGNFPGRFSGRQFSNSRSEMNVSTLELGDSALYLCASSQGQGDYEQYFGPGTRLTVT.

The V call is TRBV6-2 or TRBV6-3, the J call TRBJ2-5; unclear D gene. The CDR3 spans 13 residues. With 6 bases removed from V and 5 bases from J, the gap between germline ends came to 13 bases. Germline CDR1 MNHEY, CDR2 SVGEGT. CDR3 coding DNA: TGTGCCAGCAGCGAGGTCCTGTGGGAGACCCAGTACTTC. Its translation: CASSEVLWETQYF.

The chain couples TRBV9 to TRBJ2-1; D uncertain. The CDR3 consists of 15 residues. Trimming pared 3 bases from V and 4 bases from J, leaving 14 bases between. The germline V gene has CDR1 SGDLS and CDR2 YYNGEE. In nucleotides, the CDR3 is TGTGCCAGCAGCGCTTATGATACACGATACAATGAGCAGTTCTTC. Translated, it gives CASSAYDTRYNEQFF.